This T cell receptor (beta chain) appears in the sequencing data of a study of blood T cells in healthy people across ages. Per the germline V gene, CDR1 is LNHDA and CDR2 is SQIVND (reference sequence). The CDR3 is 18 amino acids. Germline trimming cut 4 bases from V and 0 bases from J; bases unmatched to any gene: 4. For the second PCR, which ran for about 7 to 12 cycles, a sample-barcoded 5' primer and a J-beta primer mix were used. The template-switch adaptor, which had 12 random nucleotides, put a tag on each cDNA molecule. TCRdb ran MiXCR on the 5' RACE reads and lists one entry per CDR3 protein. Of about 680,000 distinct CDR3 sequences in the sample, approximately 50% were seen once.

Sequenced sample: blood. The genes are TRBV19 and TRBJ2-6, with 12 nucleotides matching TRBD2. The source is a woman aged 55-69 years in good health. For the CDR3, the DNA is TGTGCCAGTAGTACCCGACTAGCGGGGGACTCTGGGGCCAACGTCCTGACTTTC. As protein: CASSTRLAGDSGANVLTF.